This paragraph reports one TCR beta chain. Its antigen is still unknown. The sample belongs to a study of a mutant IDH1 vaccine in newly diagnosed glioma. Study background: Vaccinations were initiated 4-6 weeks following radiotherapy alone, or were given together with temozolomide cycles. Patients were pretreated with radiotherapy, temozolomide, or both, mostly both.

The method was immunoSEQ multiplex PCR; TCRdb's version includes in-frame clones alone and lacks a portion of them. The sample holds tens of thousands of clones, about 80% seen once. Time point in this sample: week 23, last vaccination. The vaccine gave 300 ug of a 20-mer mutant IDH1 peptide subcutaneously per dose. The J segment lost 8 bases and the V segment lost 5 bases, leaving 12 bases of the junction unmatched. The CDR3 runs 16 residues. From germline, CDR1 is SGHRS and CDR2 YFSETQ. Source: PBMCs, taken from a glioma patient whose treatment included an IDH1 peptide vaccine. The V call is TRBV5-1, the J call TRBJ1-6; TRBD1 aligns across 8 bases. The clonotype originates from a man aged 35 to 55 with glioma. The CDR3: CASSYDPGTGDSPLHF. DNA for the CDR3: TGCGCCAGCAGTTATGACCCCGGGACAGGTGATTCACCCCTCCACTTT.